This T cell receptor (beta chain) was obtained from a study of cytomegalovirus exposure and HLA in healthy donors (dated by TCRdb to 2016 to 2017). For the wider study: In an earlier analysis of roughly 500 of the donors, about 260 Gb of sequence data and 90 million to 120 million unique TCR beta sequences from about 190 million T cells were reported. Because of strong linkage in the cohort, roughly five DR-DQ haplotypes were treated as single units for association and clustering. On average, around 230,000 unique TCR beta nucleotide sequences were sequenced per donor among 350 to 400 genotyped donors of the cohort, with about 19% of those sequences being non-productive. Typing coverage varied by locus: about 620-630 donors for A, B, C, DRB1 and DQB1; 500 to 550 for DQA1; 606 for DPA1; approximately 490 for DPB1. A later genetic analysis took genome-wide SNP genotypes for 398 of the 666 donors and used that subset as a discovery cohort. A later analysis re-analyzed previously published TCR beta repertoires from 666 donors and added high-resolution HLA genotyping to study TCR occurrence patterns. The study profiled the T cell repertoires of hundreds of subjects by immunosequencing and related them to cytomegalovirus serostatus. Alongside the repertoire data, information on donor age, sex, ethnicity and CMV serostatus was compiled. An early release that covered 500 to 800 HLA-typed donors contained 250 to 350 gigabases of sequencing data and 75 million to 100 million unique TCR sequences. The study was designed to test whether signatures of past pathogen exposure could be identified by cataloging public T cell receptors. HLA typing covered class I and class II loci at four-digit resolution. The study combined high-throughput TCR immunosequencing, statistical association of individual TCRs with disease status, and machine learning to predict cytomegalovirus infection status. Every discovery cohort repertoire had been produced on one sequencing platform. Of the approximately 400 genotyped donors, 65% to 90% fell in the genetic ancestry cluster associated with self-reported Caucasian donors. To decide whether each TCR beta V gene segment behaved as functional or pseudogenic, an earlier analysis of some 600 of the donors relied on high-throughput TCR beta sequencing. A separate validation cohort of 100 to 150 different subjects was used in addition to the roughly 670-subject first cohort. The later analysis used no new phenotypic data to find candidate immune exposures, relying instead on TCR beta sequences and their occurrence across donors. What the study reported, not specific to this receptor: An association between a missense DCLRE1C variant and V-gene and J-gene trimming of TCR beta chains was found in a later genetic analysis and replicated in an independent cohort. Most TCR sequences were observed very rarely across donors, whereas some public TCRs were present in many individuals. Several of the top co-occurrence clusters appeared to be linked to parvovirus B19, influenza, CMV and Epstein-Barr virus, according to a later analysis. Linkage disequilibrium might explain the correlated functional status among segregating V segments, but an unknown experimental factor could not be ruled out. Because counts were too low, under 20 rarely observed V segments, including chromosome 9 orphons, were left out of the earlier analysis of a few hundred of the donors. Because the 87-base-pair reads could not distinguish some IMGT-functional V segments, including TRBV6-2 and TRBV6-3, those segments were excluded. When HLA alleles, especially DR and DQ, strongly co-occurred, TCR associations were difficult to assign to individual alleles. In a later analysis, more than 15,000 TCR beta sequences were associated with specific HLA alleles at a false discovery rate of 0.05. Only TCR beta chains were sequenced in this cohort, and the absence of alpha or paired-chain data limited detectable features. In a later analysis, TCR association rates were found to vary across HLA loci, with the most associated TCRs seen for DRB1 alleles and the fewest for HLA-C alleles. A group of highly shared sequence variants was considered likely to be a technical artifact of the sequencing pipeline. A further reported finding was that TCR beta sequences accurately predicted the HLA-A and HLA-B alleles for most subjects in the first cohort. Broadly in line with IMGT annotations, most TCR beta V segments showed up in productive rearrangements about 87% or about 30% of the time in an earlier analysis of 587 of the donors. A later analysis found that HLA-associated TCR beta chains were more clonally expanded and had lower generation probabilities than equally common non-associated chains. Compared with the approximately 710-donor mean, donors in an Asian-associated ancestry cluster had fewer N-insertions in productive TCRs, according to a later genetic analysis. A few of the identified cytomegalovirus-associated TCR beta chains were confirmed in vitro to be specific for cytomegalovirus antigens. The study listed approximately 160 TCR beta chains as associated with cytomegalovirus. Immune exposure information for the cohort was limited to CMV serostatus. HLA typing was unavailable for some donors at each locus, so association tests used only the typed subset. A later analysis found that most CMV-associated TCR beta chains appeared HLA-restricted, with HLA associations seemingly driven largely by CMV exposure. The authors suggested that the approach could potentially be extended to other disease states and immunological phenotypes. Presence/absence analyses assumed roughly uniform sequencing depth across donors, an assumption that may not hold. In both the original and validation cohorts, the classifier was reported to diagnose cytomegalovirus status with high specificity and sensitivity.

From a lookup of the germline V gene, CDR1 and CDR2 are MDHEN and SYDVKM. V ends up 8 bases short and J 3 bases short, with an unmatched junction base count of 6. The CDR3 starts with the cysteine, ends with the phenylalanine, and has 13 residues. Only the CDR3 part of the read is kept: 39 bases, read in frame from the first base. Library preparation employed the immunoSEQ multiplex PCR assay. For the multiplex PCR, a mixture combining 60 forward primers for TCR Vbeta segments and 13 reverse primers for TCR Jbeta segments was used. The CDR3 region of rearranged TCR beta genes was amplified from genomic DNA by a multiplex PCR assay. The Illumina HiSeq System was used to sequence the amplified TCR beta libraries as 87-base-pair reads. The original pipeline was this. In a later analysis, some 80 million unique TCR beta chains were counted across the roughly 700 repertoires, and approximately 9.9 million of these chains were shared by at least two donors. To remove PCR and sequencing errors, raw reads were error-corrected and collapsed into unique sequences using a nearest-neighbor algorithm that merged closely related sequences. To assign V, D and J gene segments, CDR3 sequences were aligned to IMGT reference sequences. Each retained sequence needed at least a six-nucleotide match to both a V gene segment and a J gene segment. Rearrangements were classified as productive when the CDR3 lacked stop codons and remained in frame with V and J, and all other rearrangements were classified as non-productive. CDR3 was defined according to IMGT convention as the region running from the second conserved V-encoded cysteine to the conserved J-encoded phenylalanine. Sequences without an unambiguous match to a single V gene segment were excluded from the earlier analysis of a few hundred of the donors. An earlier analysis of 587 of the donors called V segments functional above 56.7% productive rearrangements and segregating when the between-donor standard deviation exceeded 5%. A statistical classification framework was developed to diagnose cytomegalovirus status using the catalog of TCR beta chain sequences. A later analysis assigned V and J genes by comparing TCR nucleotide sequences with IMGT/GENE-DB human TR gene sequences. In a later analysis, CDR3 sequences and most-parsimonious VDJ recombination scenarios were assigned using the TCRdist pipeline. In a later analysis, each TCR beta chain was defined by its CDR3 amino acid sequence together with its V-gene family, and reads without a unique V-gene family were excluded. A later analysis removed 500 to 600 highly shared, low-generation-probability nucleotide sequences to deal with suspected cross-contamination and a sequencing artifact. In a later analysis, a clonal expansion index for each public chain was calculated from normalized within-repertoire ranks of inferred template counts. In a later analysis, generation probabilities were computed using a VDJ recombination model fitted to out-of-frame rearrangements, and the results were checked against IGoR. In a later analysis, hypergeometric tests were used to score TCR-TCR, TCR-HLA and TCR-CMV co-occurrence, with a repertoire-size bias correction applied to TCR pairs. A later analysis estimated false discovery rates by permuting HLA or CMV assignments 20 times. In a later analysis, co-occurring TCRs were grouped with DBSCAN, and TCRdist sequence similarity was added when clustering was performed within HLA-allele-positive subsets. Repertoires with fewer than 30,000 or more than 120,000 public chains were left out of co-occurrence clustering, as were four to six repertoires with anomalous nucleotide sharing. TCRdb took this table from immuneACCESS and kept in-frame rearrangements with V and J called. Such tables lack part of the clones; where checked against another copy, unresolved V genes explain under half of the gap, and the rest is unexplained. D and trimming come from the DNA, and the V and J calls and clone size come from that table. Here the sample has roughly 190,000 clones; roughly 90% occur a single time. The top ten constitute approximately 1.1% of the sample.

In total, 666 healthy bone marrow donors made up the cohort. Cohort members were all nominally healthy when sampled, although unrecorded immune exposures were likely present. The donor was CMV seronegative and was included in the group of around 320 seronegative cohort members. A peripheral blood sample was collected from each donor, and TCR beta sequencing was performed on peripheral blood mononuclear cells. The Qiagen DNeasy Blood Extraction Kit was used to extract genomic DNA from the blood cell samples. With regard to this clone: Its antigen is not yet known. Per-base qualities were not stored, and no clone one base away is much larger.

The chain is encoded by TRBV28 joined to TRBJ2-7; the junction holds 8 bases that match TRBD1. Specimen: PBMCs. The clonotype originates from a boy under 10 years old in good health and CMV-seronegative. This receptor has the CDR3 CASGLTGDYEQYF. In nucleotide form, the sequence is TGTGCCAGCGGCTTGACAGGGGACTACGAGCAGTACTTC.